These T cell receptor beta chains were read from a single sample in a study of OX40 agonist ivuxolimab in advanced cancers. Sequencing was performed with immunoSEQ multiplex PCR; in TCRdb, only in-frame clones are kept and a portion is missing. Among around 68,000 clones listed, 80% to 95% were seen once. Source: CD4+ or CD8+ T cells sorted from blood, taken in a trial of the OX40 agonist ivuxolimab. Source of these receptors: an adult with an advanced solid tumor such as melanoma, head and neck, liver or kidney cancer. CDR3s include the opening cysteine and the closing phenylalanine or tryptophan. Fields, in order: CDR3 protein, CDR3 DNA, V gene, D gene, clone size, J gene. D genes are given only for firm matches. Clone size is given for some rows only: seen once, a few or many times, or a class if the clone is expanded.

CASSVQTSGATGELFF | TGTGCCAGCAGTGTACAGACTAGCGGGGCCACCGGGGAGCTGTTTTTT | TRBV6-1 | TRBD2 | - | TRBJ2-2
CASSAKQGRLRETQYF | TGTGCCAGCAGCGCCAAACAGGGAAGGCTACGGGAGACCCAGTACTTC | TRBV9 | - | few | TRBJ2-5
CASSLGPGGDGYTF | TGCGCCAGCAGCTTGGGTCCGGGGGGCGATGGCTACACCTTC | TRBV5-1 | - | - | TRBJ1-2
CASSVGPQETQYF | TGCGCCAGCAGCGTGGGACCCCAAGAGACCCAGTACTTC | TRBV5-1 | - | once | TRBJ2-5
CACHGQVGGNIQYF | TGTGCCTGCCATGGACAGGTCGGCGGAAACATTCAGTACTTC | TRBV30 | TRBD1 | - | TRBJ2-4
CASSQVSANSGNTIYF | TGTGCCAGCAGCCAAGTGTCGGCGAACTCTGGAAACACCATATATTTT | TRBV4-2 | - | - | TRBJ1-3
CASSSGAEGTEAFF | TGCGCCAGCAGCAGCGGAGCGGAAGGCACTGAAGCTTTCTTT | TRBV5-1 | - | - | TRBJ1-1
CASSHRRSSGNTIYF | TGTGCCAGCAGCCACCGTCGAAGCTCTGGAAACACCATATATTTT | TRBV7-8 | - | once | TRBJ1-3
CAWSVTGETQYF | TGTGCCTGGAGTGTGACGGGGGAGACCCAGTACTTC | TRBV30 | - | - | TRBJ2-5
CASSPGGTGGFGNYGYTF | TGTGCCAGCTCACCAGGAGGGACAGGGGGATTTGGGAACTATGGCTACACCTTC | TRBV18 | TRBD1 | - | TRBJ1-2
CASNRAGERGDTQYF | TGTGCCAGCAACCGGGCGGGGGAAAGGGGAGATACGCAGTATTTT | TRBV11-1 | TRBD2 | - | TRBJ2-3
CASSLSGQGNEKLFF | TGTGCCAGCAGTTTATCGGGTCAGGGAAATGAAAAACTGTTTTTT | TRBV28 | - | - | TRBJ1-4
CATSRDAGYAQHF | TGTGCCACCAGCAGAGATGCGGGGTACGCCCAGCATTTT | TRBV15 | - | once | TRBJ1-5
CASSTMAGANVLTF | TGCGCCAGCAGTACCATGGCTGGGGCCAACGTCCTGACTTTC | TRBV5-1 | - | - | TRBJ2-6
CASSLVQYNEQFF | TGTGCCAGCAGCTTAGTCCAGTACAATGAGCAGTTCTTC | TRBV11-2 | - | - | TRBJ2-1
CASRSLAEQYF | TGTGCCAGCAGATCCCTGGCGGAGCAGTACTTC | TRBV7-8 | - | - | TRBJ2-7
CASSAGLAIRYNEQFF | TGTGCCAGCTCGGCCGGGCTAGCAATAAGATACAATGAGCAGTTCTTC | TRBV4-2 | - | once | TRBJ2-1